The clone carrying this TCR beta chain was seen repeatedly, ten times or more. No antigen is known for it. The sample comes from a study of neurological immune-mediated disorders. Study-level findings and limits: No CDR3 amino acid sequences recurred among expanded clones across subjects, suggesting private repertoires in all groups.

With 10-nucleotide random UMIs included, cDNA was synthesized by 5'RACE. A single run covered 15-18 subjects with over 160 million TCR-beta sequences. One entry per CDR3 protein, called by TCRdb with MiXCR from the 5' RACE reads. The sample includes roughly 80,000 distinct CDR3 sequences, 9.4% of them seen just once. V gave up 6 bases and J gave up 5 bases, with 12 bases separating them. The CDR3 extends over 13 amino acids. Germline lookup yields CDR1 SEHNR and CDR2 FQNEAQ (reference sequence). The source of this sequence is a man aged 45-60 years in good health. The sample was PBMCs. The chain uses TRBV7-9 and TRBJ2-3; D is ambiguous. The CDR3 sequence: CASSPTLGDTQYF. In nucleotides, the CDR3 is TGTGCCAGCAGTCCTACTCTCGGAGATACGCAGTATTTT.